The entry below gives a single T cell receptor (beta chain) sequence along with its context. Its matching antigen is unknown. The sample comes from a study of T cells after yellow fever vaccination. The J segment lost 6 bases and the V segment lost 2 bases, leaving 7 bases of the junction unmatched. The germline V gene encodes CDR1 MGHDK and CDR2 SYGVNS. The CDR3 length is 15 residues. The authors made TCR cDNA by 5'RACE template switching, adding a universal primer site and UMIs. TCRdb re-called the 5' RACE reads through MiXCR, storing one row per CDR3 protein. In the table there are 620,000 or so distinct CDR3 sequences, less than 20% of which are singletons. The study's findings and limits: Boosting was followed by the reappearance of most primary-vaccination clones (approximately 95% CD4, about 90% CD8).

This clonotype was obtained from a man younger than 35 who received the YFV17D yellow fever vaccine. The gene calls are TRBV25-1 and TRBJ2-1, with 7 bases matching TRBD2. Sequences were derived from PBMCs, sampled roughly 5 days after the first yellow fever vaccination. CDR3 DNA sequence: TGTGCCAGCAGTGAAGCCCACCGGACTAGCAATGAGCAGTTCTTC. Its protein product is CASSEAHRTSNEQFF.